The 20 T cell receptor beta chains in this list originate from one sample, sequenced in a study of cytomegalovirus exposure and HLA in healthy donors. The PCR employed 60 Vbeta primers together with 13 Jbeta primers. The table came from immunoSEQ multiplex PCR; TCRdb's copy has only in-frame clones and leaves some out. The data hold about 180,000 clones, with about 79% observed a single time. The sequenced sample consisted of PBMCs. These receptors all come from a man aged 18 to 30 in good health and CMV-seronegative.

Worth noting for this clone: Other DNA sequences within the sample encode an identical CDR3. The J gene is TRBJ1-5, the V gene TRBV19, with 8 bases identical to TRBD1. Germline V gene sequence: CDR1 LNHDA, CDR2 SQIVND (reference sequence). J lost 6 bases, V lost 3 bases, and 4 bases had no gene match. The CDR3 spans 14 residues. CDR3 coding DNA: TGTGCCAGTAGTATCAGGGGGCCAGGTCAGCCCCAGCATTTT. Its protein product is CASSIRGPGQPQHF.

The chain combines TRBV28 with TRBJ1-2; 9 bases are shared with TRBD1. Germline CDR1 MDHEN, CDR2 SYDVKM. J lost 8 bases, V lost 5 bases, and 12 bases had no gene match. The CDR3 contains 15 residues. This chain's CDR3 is CASSAGQGPLSGYTF. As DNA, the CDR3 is TGTGCCAGCAGTGCGGGACAGGGCCCTTTAAGCGGCTACACCTTC.

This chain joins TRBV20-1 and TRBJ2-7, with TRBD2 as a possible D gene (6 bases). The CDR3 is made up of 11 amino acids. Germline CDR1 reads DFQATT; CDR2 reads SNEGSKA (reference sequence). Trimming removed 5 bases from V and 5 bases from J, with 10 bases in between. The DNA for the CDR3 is TGCAGTGCTCGACTAGATAACGAGCAGTACTTC. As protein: CSARLDNEQYF.

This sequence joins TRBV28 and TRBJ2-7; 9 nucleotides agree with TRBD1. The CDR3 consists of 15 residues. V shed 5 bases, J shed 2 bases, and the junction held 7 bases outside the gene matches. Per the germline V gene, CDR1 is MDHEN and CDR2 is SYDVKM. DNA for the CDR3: TGTGCCAGCAGTGGGGACAGGGTGGCTCCCTACGAGCAGTACTTC. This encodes CASSGDRVAPYEQYF.

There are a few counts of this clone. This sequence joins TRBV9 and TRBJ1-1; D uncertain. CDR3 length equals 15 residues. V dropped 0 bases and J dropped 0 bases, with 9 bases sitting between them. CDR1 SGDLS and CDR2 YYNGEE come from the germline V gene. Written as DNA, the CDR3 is TGTGCCAGCAGCGTAGGCGGGGAGGTGAACACTGAAGCTTTCTTT. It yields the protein CASSVGGEVNTEAFF.

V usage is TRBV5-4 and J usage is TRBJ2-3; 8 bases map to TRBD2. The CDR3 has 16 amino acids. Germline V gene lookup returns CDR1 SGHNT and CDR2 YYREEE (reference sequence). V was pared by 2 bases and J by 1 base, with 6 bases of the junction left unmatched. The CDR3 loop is CASSLPGTRRTDTQYF. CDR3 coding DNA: TGTGCCAGCAGCTTACCCGGGACTAGGCGCACAGATACGCAGTATTTT.

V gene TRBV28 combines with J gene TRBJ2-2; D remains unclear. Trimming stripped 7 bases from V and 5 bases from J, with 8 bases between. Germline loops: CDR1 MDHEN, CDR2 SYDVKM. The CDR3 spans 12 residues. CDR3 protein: CASNSKTGELFF. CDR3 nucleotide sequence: TGTGCCAGCAACAGCAAGACCGGGGAGCTGTTTTTT.

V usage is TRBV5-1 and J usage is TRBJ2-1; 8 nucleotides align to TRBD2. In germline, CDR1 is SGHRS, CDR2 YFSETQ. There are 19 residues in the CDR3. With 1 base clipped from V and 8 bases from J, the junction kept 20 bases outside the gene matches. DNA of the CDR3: TGCGCCAGCAGCTTGCAGGGTCGAGTAGCGGGATATCTCGGCGATGAGCAGTTCTTC. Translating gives CASSLQGRVAGYLGDEQFF.

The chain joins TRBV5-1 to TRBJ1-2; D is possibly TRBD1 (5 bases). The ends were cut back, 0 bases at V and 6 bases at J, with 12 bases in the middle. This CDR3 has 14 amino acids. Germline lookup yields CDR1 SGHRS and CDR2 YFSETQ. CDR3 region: CASSLETKGHGYTF. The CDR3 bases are TGCGCCAGCAGCTTGGAAACCAAGGGGCATGGCTACACCTTC.

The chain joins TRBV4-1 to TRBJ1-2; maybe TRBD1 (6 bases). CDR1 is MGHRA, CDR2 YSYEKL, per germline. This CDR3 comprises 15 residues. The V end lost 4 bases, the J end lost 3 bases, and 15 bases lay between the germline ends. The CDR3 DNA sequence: TGCGCCAGCAGCCTCCCCGTCGCAGGGGACTATGGCTACACCTTC. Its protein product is CASSLPVAGDYGYTF.

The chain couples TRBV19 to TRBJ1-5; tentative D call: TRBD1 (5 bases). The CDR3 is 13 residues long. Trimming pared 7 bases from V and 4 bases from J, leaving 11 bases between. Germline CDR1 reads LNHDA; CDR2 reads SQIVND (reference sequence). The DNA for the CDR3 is TGTGCCAGTAATAGGGGCAGGAATCAGCCCCAGCATTTT. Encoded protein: CASNRGRNQPQHF. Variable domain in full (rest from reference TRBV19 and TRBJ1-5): DGGITQSPKYLFRKEGQNVTLSCEQNLNHDAMYWYRQDPGQGLRLIYYSQIVNDFQKGDIAEGYSVSREKKESFPLTVTSAQKNPTAFYLCASNRGRNQPQHFGDGTRLSIL.

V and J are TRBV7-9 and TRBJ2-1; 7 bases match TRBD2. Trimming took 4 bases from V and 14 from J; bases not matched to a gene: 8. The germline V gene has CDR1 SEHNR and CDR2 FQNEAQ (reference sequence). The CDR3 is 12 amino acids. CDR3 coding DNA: TGTGCCAGCAGCTACACACGGGGGGACGAGTTCTTC. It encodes CASSYTRGDEFF.

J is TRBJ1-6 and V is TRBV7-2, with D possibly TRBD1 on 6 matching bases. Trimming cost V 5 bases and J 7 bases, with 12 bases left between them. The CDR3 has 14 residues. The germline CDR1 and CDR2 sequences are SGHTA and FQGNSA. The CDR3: CASSVDRRNSPLHF. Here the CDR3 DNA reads TGTGCCAGCAGCGTAGACAGGAGAAATTCACCCCTCCACTTT.

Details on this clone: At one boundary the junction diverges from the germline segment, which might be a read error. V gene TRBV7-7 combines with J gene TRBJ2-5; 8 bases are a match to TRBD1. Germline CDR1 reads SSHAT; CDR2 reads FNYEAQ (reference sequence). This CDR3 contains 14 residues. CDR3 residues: CASSSTGVPETQYF. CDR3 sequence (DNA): TGTGCTAGCAGCTCGACAGGGGTCCCAGAGACCCAGTACTTC.

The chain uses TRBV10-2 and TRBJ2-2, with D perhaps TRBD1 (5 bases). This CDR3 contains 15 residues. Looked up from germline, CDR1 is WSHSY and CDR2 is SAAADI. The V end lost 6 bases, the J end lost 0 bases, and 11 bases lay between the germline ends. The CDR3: CASSADSPNTGELFF. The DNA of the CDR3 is TGCGCCAGCAGCGCCGACAGCCCGAACACCGGGGAGCTGTTTTTT.

This chain's CDR3 is CASSDTSGTAISV. The CDR3 DNA is TGTGCCAGCAGTGATACTAGCGGGACAGCGATTTCAGTC. The V gene is TRBV6-4, the J gene TRBJ2-7; 10 bases match TRBD2. The CDR3 extends over 13 amino acids. Germline CDR1 MRHNA, CDR2 SNTAGT.

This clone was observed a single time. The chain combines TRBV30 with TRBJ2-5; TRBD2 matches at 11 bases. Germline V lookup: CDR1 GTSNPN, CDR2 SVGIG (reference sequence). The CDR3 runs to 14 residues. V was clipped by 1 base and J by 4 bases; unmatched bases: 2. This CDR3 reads CAWSGTSGRETQYF. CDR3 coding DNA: TGTGCCTGGAGTGGGACTAGCGGGCGAGAGACCCAGTACTTC.

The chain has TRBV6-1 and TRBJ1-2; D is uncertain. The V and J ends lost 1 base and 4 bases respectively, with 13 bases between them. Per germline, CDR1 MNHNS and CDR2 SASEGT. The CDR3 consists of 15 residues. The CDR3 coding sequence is TGTGCCAGCAGTGAAGAATCTGCGGCGTTCTATGGCTACACCTTC. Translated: CASSEESAAFYGYTF.

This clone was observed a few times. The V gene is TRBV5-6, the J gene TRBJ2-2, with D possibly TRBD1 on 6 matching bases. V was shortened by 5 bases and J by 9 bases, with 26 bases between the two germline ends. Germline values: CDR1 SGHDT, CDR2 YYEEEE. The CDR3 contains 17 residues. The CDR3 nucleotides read TGTGCCAGCAGATATTGGCTGGGACAATTGTTAGACCGGGAGCTGTTTTTT. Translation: CASRYWLGQLLDRELFF. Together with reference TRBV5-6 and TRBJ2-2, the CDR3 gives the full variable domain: DAGVTQSPTHLIKTRGQQVTLRCSPKSGHDTVSWYQQALGQGPQFIFQYYEEEERQRGNFPDRFSGHQFPNYSSELNVNALLLGDSALYLCASRYWLGQLLDRELFFGEGSRLTVL.

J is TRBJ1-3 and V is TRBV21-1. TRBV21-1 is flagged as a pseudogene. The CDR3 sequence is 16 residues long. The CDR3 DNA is TGTGCCAGCAGCCAGGGTCGGGGGGCGCGTGGAAACACCATATATTTT. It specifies CASSQGRGARGNTIYF.